This record concerns one T cell receptor beta chain sequence. What antigen it recognizes has not been identified. Base qualities are not provided; no much larger clone lies one nucleotide away. The immunoSEQ Assay, a bias-controlled multiplex PCR, was used to amplify TCRbeta CDR3 regions from genomic DNA. The study's processing was this. The number of nucleated cells in each sample was estimated from the amplification of reference gene primers within the assay. To quantify the absolute abundance of each unique TCRbeta CDR3 rearrangement, sequence reads were collapsed and filtered. For each sample, productive Simpson clonality was calculated as the square root of Simpson's diversity index over productive rearrangements. TCRdb obtained this table from immuneACCESS and retained in-frame rearrangements with V and J assigned. These tables miss some clones; where compared with another copy, unresolved V genes account for less than half of the shortfall, and the remainder is unexplained. V and J calls and clone size are those listed in that table; D and trimming were worked out from the DNA. The sample includes 88,000 or so clones, with roughly 90% observed a single time. The ten top clones hold about 7% of the sample.

Trimming removed 3 bases from V and 2 bases from J, leaving 15 bases between the germline ends. For CDR1 and CDR2, the germline V gene lists SGHRS and YFSETQ. Measured from the cysteine to the phenylalanine, the CDR3 is 15 residues long. The retained sequence is limited to the CDR3, 45 bases, with the frame set at the first base. This record comes from a study of blood T cell repertoires in COVID-19 (TCRdb year 2020). Background for the entire study: Samples covering the acute and convalescent phases of COVID-19 were provided by collaborators in the United States, Italy and Spain. Where HLA class I and class II types were available, the types were taken from metadata supplied by the sample provider, not from assay-based typing. The material from the prospective study consisted of cDNA or gDNA derived from T cells, B-cell-depleted T cells, or PBMCs. Deeply sampled blood TCRbeta repertoires from subjects exposed to, actively infected with, or recovered from COVID-19 were included in the dataset. The samples were drawn from the first 160 participants of the ongoing ImmuneRACE study and from over a thousand subjects provided by 6 global collaborators. The repertoires were released in a freely available public database meant as a resource for research on the immune response to SARS-CoV-2. Nearly every sample came with metadata listing a de-identified subject ID, COVID-19 status, age in years and sex. General conclusions and limits of the study: Clinical and demographic metadata were provided uncurated, with the amount varying by source and participant.

Collaborating institutions collected whole blood in K2EDTA tubes following their own protocols. For TCRbeta analysis, collaborators shipped samples as frozen whole blood, isolated PBMCs, or DNA extracted from either of those sample types. The specimen was peripheral blood. This TCR derives from a man between 60 and 75 years old with acute or convalescent COVID-19. In this chain, TRBV5-1 is recombined with TRBJ2-7; the D gene lacks a confident call. The DNA is TGCGCCAGCAGCTCGAATACAGATACCACCTACGAGCAGTACTTC. This yields the protein CASSSNTDTTYEQYF. The full variable domain, completed from the reference TRBV5-1 and TRBJ2-7 proteins outside the CDR3, reads KAGVTQTPRYLIKTRGQQVTLSCSPISGHRSVSWYQQTPGQGLQFLFEYFSETQRNKGNFPGRFSGRQFSNSRSEMNVSTLELGDSALYLCASSSNTDTTYEQYFGPGTRLTVT.